This TCR beta chain was documented in a study of a mutant IDH1 vaccine in newly diagnosed glioma. Here immunoSEQ multiplex PCR was the method, and the copy in TCRdb shows in-frame clones only, minus some. The sample carries 45,000 to 70,000 clones, more than 85% recorded once. CDR3 size: 14 residues. Between the trimmed V and J ends, which lost 1 base and 6 bases, there was a span of 11 bases. Germline V gene sequence: CDR1 MNHEY, CDR2 SVGAGI. Time point specified: baseline, week 1 (first vaccination visit). Treatment given: pre-vaccination baseline after standard-of-care therapy. The origin of this receptor is a man in his forties or fifties with glioma. The material sequenced was PBMCs, taken from a glioma patient treated with radiotherapy, temozolomide or both. The rearrangement joins TRBV6-5 to TRBJ2-3, with a weak D call TRBD1 (7 bases). The CDR3 DNA follows: TGTGCCAGCAGTTACTTGGAGGGGGCGGATACGCAGTATTTT. Amino acids: CASSYLEGADTQYF.